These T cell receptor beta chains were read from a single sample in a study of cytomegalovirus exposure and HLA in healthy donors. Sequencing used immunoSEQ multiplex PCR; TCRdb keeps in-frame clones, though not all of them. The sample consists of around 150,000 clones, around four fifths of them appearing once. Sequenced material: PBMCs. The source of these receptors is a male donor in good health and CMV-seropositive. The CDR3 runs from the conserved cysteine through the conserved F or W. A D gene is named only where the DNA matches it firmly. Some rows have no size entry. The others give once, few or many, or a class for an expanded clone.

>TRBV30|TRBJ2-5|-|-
CAWARGGETQYF
TGTGCCTGGGCCAGGGGTGGTGAGACCCAGTACTTC
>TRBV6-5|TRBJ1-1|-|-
CASSYSADSTNTEAFF
TGTGCCAGCAGTTACTCCGCTGACAGCACTAACACTGAAGCTTTCTTT
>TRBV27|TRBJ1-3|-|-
CATIPSTARVGNTIYF
TGTGCCACCATTCCATCGACAGCCCGAGTAGGAAACACCATATATTTT
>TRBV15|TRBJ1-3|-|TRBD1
CATSREGGPGNTIYF
TGTGCCACCAGCAGAGAAGGGGGCCCCGGAAACACCATATATTTT
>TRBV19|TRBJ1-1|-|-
CASSIGGGAFF
TGTGCCAGTAGTATCGGGGGGGGAGCTTTCTTT
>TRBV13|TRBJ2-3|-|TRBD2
CASSRILAGGLTDTQYF
TGTGCCAGCAGCCGAATACTAGCGGGGGGACTCACAGATACGCAGTATTTT
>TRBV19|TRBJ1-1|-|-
CASSKSLNTEAFF
TGTGCCAGTAGTAAATCGTTGAACACTGAAGCTTTCTTT
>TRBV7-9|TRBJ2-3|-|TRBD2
CASSLSGGHVGTQYF
TGTGCCAGCAGCTTAAGCGGGGGGCACGTCGGTACGCAGTATTTT
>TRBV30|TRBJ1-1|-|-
CAWRARNTEAFF
TGTGCCTGGAGGGCCAGAAACACTGAAGCTTTCTTT
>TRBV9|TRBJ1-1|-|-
CASSATGSDDTEAFF
TGTGCCAGCAGCGCAACAGGGTCCGATGACACTGAAGCTTTCTTT
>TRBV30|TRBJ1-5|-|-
CAWSSDGMGQPQHF
TGTGCCTGGAGCTCTGACGGGATGGGTCAGCCCCAGCATTTT
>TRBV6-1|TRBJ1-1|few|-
CASRLGTNTEAFF
TGTGCCAGCAGGCTAGGGACTAACACTGAAGCTTTCTTT
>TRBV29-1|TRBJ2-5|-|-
CSVARETQYF
TGCAGCGTTGCACGGGAGACCCAGTACTTC
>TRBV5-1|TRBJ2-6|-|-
CASSLVGSGANVLTF
TGCGCCAGCAGCTTGGTCGGCTCTGGGGCCAACGTCCTGACTTTC
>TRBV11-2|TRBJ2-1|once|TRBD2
CASSPGLEHGNEQFF
TGTGCCAGCAGCCCCGGACTAGAACATGGGAATGAGCAGTTCTTC
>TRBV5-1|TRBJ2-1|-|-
CASSLASGNEQFF
TGCGCCAGCAGCTTGGCCTCAGGAAATGAGCAGTTCTTC
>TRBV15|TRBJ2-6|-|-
CATFTGMSSGANVLTF
TGTGCCACCTTTACAGGGATGAGCTCTGGGGCCAACGTCCTGACTTTC
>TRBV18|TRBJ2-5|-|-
CASSPPGGLETQYF
TGTGCCAGCTCACCACCTGGCGGGCTAGAGACCCAGTACTTC
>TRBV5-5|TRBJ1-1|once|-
CASRPLSGQNTEAFF
TGTGCCAGCCGCCCCCTTTCAGGGCAGAACACTGAAGCTTTCTTT
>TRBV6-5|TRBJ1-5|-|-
CASSYSGYQPQHF
TGTGCCAGCAGTTACAGCGGGTATCAGCCCCAGCATTTT
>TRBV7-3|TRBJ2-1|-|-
CASSLSLYNEQFF
TGTGCCAGCAGCTTAAGTCTCTACAATGAGCAGTTCTTC
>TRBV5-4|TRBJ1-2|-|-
CASSPRVPGYGYTF
TGTGCCAGCAGCCCCAGAGTCCCGGGCTATGGCTACACCTTC
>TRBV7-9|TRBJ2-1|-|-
CASSPLRGGRTSSYNEQFF
TGTGCCAGCAGCCCGCTAAGGGGGGGACGGACCAGCTCCTACAATGAGCAGTTCTTC
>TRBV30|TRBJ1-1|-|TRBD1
CAWSARDRATEAFF
TGTGCCTGGAGCGCTAGAGACAGGGCTACTGAAGCTTTCTTT
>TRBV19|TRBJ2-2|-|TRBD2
CASSIRTSGGNTGELFF
TGTGCCAGTAGTATCCGGACTAGCGGGGGGAACACCGGGGAGCTGTTTTTT
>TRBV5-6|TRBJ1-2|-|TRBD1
CASSLGTGTYGYTF
TGTGCCAGCAGCTTGGGGACAGGAACCTATGGCTACACCTTC
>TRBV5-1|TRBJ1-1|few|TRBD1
CASSLERGHTEAFF
TGCGCCAGCAGCTTGGAGAGGGGGCACACTGAAGCTTTCTTT
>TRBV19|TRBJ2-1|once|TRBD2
CASGFSGGAINEQFF
TGTGCCAGTGGGTTTAGCGGGGGGGCGATCAATGAGCAGTTCTTC
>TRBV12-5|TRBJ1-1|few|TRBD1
CASGLGGRGRQEAFF
TGTGCTAGTGGTTTGGGGGGCAGGGGGCGTCAGGAAGCTTTCTTT
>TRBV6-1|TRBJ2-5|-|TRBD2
CASSETSGGAETQYF
TGTGCCAGCAGTGAGACTAGCGGGGGGGCCGAGACCCAGTACTTC
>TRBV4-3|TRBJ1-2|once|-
CASSQATGIYGYTF
TGCGCCAGCAGCCAAGCTACAGGGATCTATGGCTACACCTTC
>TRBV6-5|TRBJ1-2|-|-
CASSAGQNYGYTF
TGTGCCAGCAGTGCCGGACAGAACTATGGCTACACCTTC
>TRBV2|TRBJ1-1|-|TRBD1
CASSQGAGTEAFF
TGTGCCAGCAGCCAGGGGGCGGGAACTGAAGCTTTCTTT
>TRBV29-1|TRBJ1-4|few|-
CSAAVNEKLFF
TGCAGCGCAGCGGTCAATGAAAAACTGTTTTTT
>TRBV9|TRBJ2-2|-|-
CASSPPLTSGELFF
TGTGCCAGCAGCCCCCCCCTGACATCCGGGGAGCTGTTTTTT
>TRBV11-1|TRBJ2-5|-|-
CASSLHLLGGKGEETQYF
TGTGCCAGCAGCTTACACCTCCTGGGGGGAAAAGGGGAAGAGACCCAGTACTTC
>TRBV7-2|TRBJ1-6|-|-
CASTFSPAAISPPHF
TGTGCCAGCACCTTTTCTCCCGCGGCGATCTCACCCCCCCACTTT
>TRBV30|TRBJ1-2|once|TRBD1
CAWRAVDRGYGYTF
TGTGCCTGGCGGGCCGTGGACAGGGGCTATGGCTACACCTTC
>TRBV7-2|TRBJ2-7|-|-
CASSSTRTASYEQYF
TGTGCCAGCAGCTCAACTCGGACAGCCTCCTACGAGCAGTACTTC
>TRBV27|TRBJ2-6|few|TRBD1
CASSGQGVTGANVLTF
TGTGCCAGCAGTGGACAGGGGGTAACTGGGGCCAACGTCCTGACTTTC